Described below is a single T cell receptor (beta chain) sequence and its context. The ends were cut back, 0 bases at V and 7 bases at J, with 21 bases in the middle. CDR3 length: 17 amino acids. Germline CDR1 and CDR2: SGDLS and YYNGEE. The data are from a study of OX40 agonist ivuxolimab in advanced cancers. Clones were sequenced by immunoSEQ multiplex PCR, and TCRdb holds only the in-frame ones, with some missing. This table has about 77,000 clones, roughly 89% appearing once. V gene TRBV9 combines with J gene TRBJ2-3, with a possible D match to TRBD2 (6 bases). The sequence was obtained from an adult with an advanced solid tumor such as melanoma, head and neck, liver or kidney cancer. The sample here was CD4+ or CD8+ T cells sorted from blood, taken in a trial of the OX40 agonist ivuxolimab. The CDR3 bases are TGTGCCAGCAGCGTAGGCATAGGCTTAGCCCGGGGGAATACGCAGTATTTT. This gives the protein CASSVGIGLARGNTQYF.